The present entry profiles one TCR beta chain with its context. Its antigen remains undetermined. No clone much larger than this one lies a single base away; base qualities are absent. CDR3 length: 14 amino acids, cysteine to phenylalanine. Just CDR3 DNA is preserved here, 42 bases in frame from base 1. Trimming at the junction amounts to 0 bases on V and 4 bases on J, and the germline ends lie 10 bases apart. In the germline V gene, CDR1 corresponds to LGHNA and CDR2 to YSLEER. This entry belongs to a study of T cell clones after liver transplantation (dated by TCRdb to between 2017 and 2020). General notes on the study: The samples were obtained from ITN030ST, a randomized trial that attempted immunosuppression withdrawal within 2 years after liver transplantation. Blood samples were collected pre-transplant, then pre-randomization ahead of withdrawal, and finally post-randomization once withdrawal had either been completed or failed. To count as tolerant, a recipient had to stay completely off immunosuppression for at least one year without liver enzymes climbing beyond twice the upper limit of normal. Third party-reactive TCRbeta sequences from pre-transplant MLRs were also identified as an antigen-independent comparator for donor-reactive sequences. Until randomization at 12-24 months post-transplant, subjects were given standard immunosuppression, with no induction therapy. The study cohort included 8 liver transplant recipients, of whom 3 were classified as tolerant and 5 as non-tolerant. Three of the eight recipients were HCV-positive; the others were transplanted for non-autoimmune, non-viral indications. Donor-reactive T cell clones were identified by TCRbeta sequencing after a pre-transplant mixed lymphocyte reaction and then tracked in post-transplant blood. Findings and caveats that apply to the study as a whole: In 5 of 8 subjects, circulating donor-reactive CD4 TCRbeta sequences decreased significantly after transplant, regardless of tolerance or HCV status. Without allograft tissue specimens, donor-reactive T cells may have migrated into the graft rather than being deleted. Conclusions were preliminary, limited by small, heterogeneous patient numbers and non-standardized post-transplant time points. Low numbers of available donor cells limited the measurable donor-reactive repertoire in a couple of subjects. The decline in donor-reactive sequences exceeded the decline in third party-reactive sequences, suggesting partial antigen-specific deletion that was unrelated to withdrawal success. When repertoire turnover was accounted for, significantly reduced detection of donor-reactive sequences was found in 7 of 8 subjects for CD4 and in 8 of 8 subjects for CD8.

Frozen genomic DNA underwent high-throughput TCRbeta CDR3 sequencing by immunoSEQ, including PCR amplification, mapping, bias correction and internal controls. The authors' pipeline ran thus. Only productive rearrangements were retained, with each unique TCRbeta sequence defined by its CDR3 nucleotide sequence together with its V and J gene. A sequence counted as donor-reactive only if the sequence showed at least 5-fold expansion in CFSE-low cells compared with unstimulated pre-transplant cells and had a frequency of at least 0.01%. Minimum frequency thresholds were set for each subject based on the unstimulated sample with the lowest template count, ensuring at least 90% detection power. Jensen-Shannon divergence between the top 1000 TCRbeta sequences after and before transplant was used to measure repertoire turnover. Changes in detection of donor-reactive sequences were assessed with two-sided Fisher's exact tests. The source is immuneACCESS, and TCRdb retained only in-frame sequences with V and J called. Part of the clones is not carried over; for the studies checked, unresolved V genes explain less than half of this, and the remainder is unexplained. That table supplies the V and J calls and clone size; D and trimming were determined from the DNA. Recorded for this sample are roughly 16,000 clones; around 82% of them occurred a single time. The biggest ten clones account for approximately 35% of the sample.

Thawed unstimulated PBMCs were stained for CD3, CD4 and CD8 and FACS-sorted into CD3+CD4+ and CD3+CD8+ populations. Each of the 8 studied subjects was randomized to immunosuppression withdrawal. The Qiagen DNeasy Blood and Tissue Kit was used to isolate genomic DNA. The chain was built from TRBV4-3 and TRBJ2-7; the D gene identity is not certain. This TCR came from a human patient who received a liver transplant. Post transplant, some T cells may arise from the graft donor. The specimen comprised CD8+ T cells from blood, sampled around 48 months after liver transplant. The DNA is as follows: TGCGCCAGCAGCCAAGAGATAAAGGGTTACGAGCAGTACTTC. It translates as CASSQEIKGYEQYF.